This entry concerns a single TCR beta chain. What it binds is unknown. These data come from a study of Ad26.COV2.S vaccination and SARS-CoV-2 variants. The treatment: about 20 received Ad26.COV2.S at low or high dose, single or two shots; a few received placebo; per-sample allocation not given. Sampling took place 63 days after the first vaccine or placebo injection. The repertoire was sequenced with immunoSEQ multiplex PCR; TCRdb's copy has only in-frame clones and lacks some. The table includes a few hundred thousand clones, approximately 90% detected once. This CDR3 has 13 amino acids. V was cut by 8 bases and J by 8 bases, with 15 bases left in between. The germline V gene encodes CDR1 MNHEY and CDR2 SVGAGI. Overall study findings and caveats: Quantification of TCR breadth and depth may have yielded underestimates of total T cell responses.

The receptor was derived from a person between 18 and 59 years old who received the Ad26.COV2.S COVID-19 vaccine or a placebo. The genes are TRBV6-5 and TRBJ1-4; D is perhaps TRBD1 (6 bases). The sequences come from peripheral blood, collected in a trial of Ad26.COV2.S vaccine versus placebo. CDR3 nucleotides: TGTGCCAGCTTAGACAGGTCTAGGGAAAAACTGTTTTTT. This gives the protein CASLDRSREKLFF.